This T cell receptor beta chain was sequenced for a study of CD8+CD57+ T cells in acquired aplastic anemia. Whole-study context: Sorted CD4+ and CD8+ cells gave a mean 3.2 ug DNA, range about 0.2 to 27.4 ug.

Genomic DNA acted as the template from which TCR beta VDJ combination and CDR3 sequence profiling were carried out. A single record per CDR3 protein comes from TCRdb applying MiXCR to the reads. The sample has approximately 270,000 distinct CDR3 sequences; 55% to 60% are singletons. General study points: Some 28 CD8+ CDR3 sequences occurred in both the patients and the controls.

About this clonotype: Its specificity is not known.

The germline V gene encodes CDR1 ENHRY and CDR2 SYGVKD. V lost 7 bases, J lost 7 bases, and 13 bases stayed unmatched. The CDR3 extends over 15 amino acids. The clonotype comes from a human donor with severe aplastic anemia or a healthy control (not recorded which). J is TRBJ2-1 and V is TRBV10-3; TRBD2 matches at 7 bases. Specimen: sorted CD4+, CD8+, or CD8+CD57+ T cells (not recorded which) from PBMCs. CDR3 nucleotides: TGTGCCATCACGGGTGGTGGCGGGAGTGATAATGAGCAGTTCTTC. It specifies CAITGGGGSDNEQFF.